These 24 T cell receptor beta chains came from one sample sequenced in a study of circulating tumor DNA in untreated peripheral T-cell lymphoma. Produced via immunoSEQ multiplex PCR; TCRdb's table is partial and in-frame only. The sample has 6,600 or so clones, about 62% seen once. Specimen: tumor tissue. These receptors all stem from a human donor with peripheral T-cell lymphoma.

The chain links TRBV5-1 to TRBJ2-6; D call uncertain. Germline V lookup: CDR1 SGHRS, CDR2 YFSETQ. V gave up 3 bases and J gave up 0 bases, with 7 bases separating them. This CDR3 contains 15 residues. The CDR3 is CASSSQSSGANVLTF. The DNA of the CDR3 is TGCGCCAGCAGCTCACAGAGCTCTGGGGCCAACGTCCTGACTTTC.

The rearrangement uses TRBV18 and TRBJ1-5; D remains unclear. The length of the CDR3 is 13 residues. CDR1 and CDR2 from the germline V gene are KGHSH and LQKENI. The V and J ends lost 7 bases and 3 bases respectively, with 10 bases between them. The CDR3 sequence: CASLPAPNQPQHF. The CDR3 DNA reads TGTGCCAGCTTACCCGCGCCCAATCAGCCCCAGCATTTT.

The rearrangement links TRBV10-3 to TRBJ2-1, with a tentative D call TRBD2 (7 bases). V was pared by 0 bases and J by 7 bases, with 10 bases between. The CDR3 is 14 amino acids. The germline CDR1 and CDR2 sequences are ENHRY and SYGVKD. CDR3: CAISESGGANEQFF. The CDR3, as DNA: TGTGCCATCAGTGAGTCTGGGGGGGCAAATGAGCAGTTCTTC.

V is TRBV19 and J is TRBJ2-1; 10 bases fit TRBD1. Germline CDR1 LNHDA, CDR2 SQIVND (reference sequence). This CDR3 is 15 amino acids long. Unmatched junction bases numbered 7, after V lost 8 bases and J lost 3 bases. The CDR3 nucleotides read TGTGCCAGTCATCCGGGGACAGGGGTCTACAATGAGCAGTTCTTC. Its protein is CASHPGTGVYNEQFF.

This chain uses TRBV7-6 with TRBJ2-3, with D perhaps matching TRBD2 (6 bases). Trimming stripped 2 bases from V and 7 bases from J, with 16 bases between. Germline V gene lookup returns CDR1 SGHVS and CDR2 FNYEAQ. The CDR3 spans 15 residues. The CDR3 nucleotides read TGTGCCAGCAGCTTACCCCCGACTAGACCAAATACGCAGTATTTT. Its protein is CASSLPPTRPNTQYF.

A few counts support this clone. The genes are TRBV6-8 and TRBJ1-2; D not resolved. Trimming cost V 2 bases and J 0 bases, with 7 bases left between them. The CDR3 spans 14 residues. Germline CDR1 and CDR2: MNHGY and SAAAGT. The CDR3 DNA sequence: TGTGCCAGCAGTTACCGTTGGGCTAACTATGGCTACACCTTC. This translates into CASSYRWANYGYTF.

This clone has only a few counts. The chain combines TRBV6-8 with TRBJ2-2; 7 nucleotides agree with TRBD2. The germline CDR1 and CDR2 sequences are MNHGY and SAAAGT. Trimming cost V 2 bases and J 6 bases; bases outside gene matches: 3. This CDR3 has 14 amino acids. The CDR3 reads CASSYRTSSGELFF. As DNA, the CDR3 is TGTGCCAGCAGTTACAGGACTAGTTCCGGGGAGCTGTTTTTT.

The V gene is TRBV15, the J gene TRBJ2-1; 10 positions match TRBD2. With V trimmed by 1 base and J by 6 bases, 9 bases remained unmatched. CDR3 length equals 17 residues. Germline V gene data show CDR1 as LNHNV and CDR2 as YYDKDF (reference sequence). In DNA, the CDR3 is TGTGCCACCAGCAGAGGATACTCTAGCGGGAGTCGCAATGAGCAGTTCTTC. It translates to CATSRGYSSGSRNEQFF.

The DNA for the CDR3 is TGTGCCAGCAGCATCCAACTAGCGGGAGGTGTTGAGACCCAGTACTTC. This translates into CASSIQLAGGVETQYF. The rearrangement joins TRBV11-3 to TRBJ2-5; 12 bases agree with TRBD2. Germline trimming cut 5 bases from V and 5 bases from J; bases unmatched to any gene: 9. This CDR3 region has 16 residues. Looked up from germline, CDR1 is SGHNT and CDR2 is YENEEA.

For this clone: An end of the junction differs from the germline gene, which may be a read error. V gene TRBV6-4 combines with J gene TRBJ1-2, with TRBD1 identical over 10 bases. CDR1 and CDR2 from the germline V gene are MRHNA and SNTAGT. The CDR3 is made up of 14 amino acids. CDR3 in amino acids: CASSYSDRGNGYTF. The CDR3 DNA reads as TGTGCCAGCAGTTACTCGGACAGGGGGAATGGCTACACCTTC.

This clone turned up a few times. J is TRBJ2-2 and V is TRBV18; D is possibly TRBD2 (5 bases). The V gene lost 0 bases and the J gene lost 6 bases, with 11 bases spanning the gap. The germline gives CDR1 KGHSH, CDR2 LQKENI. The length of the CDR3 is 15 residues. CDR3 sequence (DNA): TGTGCCAGCTCACCACCACGGGCGAGGGCCGGGGAGCTGTTTTTT. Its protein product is CASSPPRARAGELFF.

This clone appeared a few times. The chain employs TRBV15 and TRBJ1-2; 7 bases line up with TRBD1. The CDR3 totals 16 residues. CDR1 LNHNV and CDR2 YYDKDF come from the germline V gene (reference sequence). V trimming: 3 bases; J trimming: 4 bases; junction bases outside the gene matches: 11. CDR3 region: CATSSLFEGQLYGYTF. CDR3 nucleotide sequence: TGTGCCACCAGCAGCCTTTTTGAGGGACAGCTCTATGGCTACACCTTC.

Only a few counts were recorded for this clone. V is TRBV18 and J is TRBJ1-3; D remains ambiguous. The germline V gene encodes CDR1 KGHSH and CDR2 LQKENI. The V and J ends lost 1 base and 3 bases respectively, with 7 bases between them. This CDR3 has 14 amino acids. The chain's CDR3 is CASSPRADGNTIYF. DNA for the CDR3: TGTGCCAGCTCACCACGGGCGGATGGAAACACCATATATTTT.

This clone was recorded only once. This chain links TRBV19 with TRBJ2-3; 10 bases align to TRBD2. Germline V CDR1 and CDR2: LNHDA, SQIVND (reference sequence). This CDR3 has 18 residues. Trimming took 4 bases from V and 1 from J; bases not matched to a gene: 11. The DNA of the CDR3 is TGTGCCAGTAGTACGCGGGGCCGAGGGACTAGCGGCACAGATACGCAGTATTTT. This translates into CASSTRGRGTSGTDTQYF.

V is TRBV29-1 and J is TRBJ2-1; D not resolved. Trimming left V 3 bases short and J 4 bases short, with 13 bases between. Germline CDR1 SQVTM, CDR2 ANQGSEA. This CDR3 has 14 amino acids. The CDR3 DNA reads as TGCAGCGTTGATGCGTCAGGTATATACAATGAGCAGTTCTTC. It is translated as CSVDASGIYNEQFF.

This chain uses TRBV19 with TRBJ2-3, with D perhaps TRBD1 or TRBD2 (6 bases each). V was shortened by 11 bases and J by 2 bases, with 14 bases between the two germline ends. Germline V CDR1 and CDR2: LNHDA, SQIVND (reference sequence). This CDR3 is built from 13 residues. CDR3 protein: CAGGGINTDTQYF. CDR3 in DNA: TGTGCCGGAGGGGGTATCAACACAGATACGCAGTATTTT.

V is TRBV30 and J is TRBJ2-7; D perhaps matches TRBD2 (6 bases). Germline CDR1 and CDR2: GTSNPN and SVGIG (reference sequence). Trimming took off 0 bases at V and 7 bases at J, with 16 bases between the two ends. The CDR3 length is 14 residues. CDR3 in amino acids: CAWSVIGPGGEQYF. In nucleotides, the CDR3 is TGTGCCTGGAGTGTAATCGGGCCCGGGGGAGAGCAGTACTTC.

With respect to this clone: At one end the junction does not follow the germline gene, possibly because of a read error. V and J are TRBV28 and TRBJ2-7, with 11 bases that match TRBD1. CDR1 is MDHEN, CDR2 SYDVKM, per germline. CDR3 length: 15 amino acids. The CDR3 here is CASSPRDRGNYEQYF. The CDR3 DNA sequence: TGTGCCAGCAGTCCGCGGGACAGGGGGAACTACGAACAGTACTTC.

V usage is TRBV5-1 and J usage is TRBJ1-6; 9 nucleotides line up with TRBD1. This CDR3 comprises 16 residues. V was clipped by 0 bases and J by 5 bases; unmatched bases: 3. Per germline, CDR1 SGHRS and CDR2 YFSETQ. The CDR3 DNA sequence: TGCGCCAGCAGCTTGGAACAGGGGGCCAATAATTCACCCCTCCACTTT. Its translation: CASSLEQGANNSPLHF.

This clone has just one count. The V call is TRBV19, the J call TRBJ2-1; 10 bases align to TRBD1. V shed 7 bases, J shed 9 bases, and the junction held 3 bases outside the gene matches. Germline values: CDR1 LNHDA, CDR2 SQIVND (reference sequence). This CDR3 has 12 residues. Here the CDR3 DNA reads TGTGCCAGTAAGGACAGGGGGGTTGAGCAGTTCTTC. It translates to CASKDRGVEQFF.

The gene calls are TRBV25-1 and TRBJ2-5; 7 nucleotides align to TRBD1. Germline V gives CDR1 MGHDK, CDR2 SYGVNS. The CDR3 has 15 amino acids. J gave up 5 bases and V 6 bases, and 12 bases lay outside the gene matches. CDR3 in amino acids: CASSHPRQGGETQYF. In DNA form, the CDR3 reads TGTGCCAGCAGCCACCCCAGACAGGGTGGGGAGACCCAGTACTTC.

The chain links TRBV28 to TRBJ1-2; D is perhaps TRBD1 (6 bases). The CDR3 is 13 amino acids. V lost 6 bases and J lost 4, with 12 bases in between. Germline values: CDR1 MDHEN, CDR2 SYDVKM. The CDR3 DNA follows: TGTGCCAGCAGCCCACGGACAGTCTATGGCTACACCTTC. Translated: CASSPRTVYGYTF.

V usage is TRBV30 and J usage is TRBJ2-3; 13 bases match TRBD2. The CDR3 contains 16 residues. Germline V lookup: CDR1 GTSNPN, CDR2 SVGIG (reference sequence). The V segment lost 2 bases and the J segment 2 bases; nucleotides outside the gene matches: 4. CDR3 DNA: TGTGCCTGGAGTTCGGGACTAGCGGGACACACAGATACGCAGTATTTT. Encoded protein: CAWSSGLAGHTDTQYF. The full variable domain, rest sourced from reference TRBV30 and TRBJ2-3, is SQTIHQWPATLVQPVGSPLSLECTVEGTSNPNLYWYRQAAGRGLQLLFYSVGIGQISSEVPQNLSASRPQDRQFILSSKKLLLSDSGFYLCAWSSGLAGHTDTQYFGPGTRLTVL.

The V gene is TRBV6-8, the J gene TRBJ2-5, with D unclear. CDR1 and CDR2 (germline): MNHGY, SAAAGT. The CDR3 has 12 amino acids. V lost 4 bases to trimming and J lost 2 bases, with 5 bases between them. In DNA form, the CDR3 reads TGTGCCAGCAGTTTTCAGCAAGAGACCCAGTACTTC. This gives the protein CASSFQQETQYF.